This entry lists 2 T cell receptor beta chains sequenced from one sample in a study of cytomegalovirus exposure and HLA in healthy donors. The repertoire was sequenced with immunoSEQ multiplex PCR; TCRdb's copy has only in-frame clones and lacks some. The sample contains more than 250,000 clones, roughly 90% of which appear only once. The sample was PBMCs. The receptors were sampled from a woman aged 18-35 years in good health and CMV-seronegative.

This clone was picked up one time. CDR3 bases: TGTGCCAGCAGTTACCTGACCGCGGGGGATGAAAAACTGTTTTTT. Translating gives CASSYLTAGDEKLFF. The chain links TRBV6-6 to TRBJ1-4; D might be TRBD1 (5 bases). The germline V gene has CDR1 MNHNY and CDR2 SVGAGI (reference sequence). Trimming took 2 bases from V and 6 from J, leaving 13 bases between them. This CDR3 region has 15 residues.

V usage is TRBV6-7 and J usage is TRBJ2-1; 7 bases agree with TRBD2. TRBV6-7 is treated as an ORF (open reading frame) with a function not yet certain. The length of the CDR3 is 18 residues. Trimming at V came to 4 bases and at J to 8 bases, leaving 20 bases not matched to a gene. CDR3 sequence reads: CASSFRGFRGRALDEQFF. The CDR3 coding sequence is TGTGCCAGCAGTTTCCGGGGGTTCAGAGGGAGGGCCCTCGATGAGCAGTTCTTC.